This TCR beta chain was captured by sequencing in a study of blood T cell repertoires in COVID-19. Study-level background: From the United States, Italy and Spain came samples of acute and convalescent COVID-19. T cells, B-cell-depleted T cells, or PBMCs provided the cDNA or gDNA that served as material.

Deletions cut 8 bases from V and 5 bases from J, with 15 bases between. This CDR3 is 13 amino acids long. In the study's own analysis: Nucleated cell counts were estimated from reference gene primer amplification. The assay was immunoSEQ multiplex PCR, and TCRdb's table has in-frame clones only and misses some. V and J calls plus clone size are reproduced from that table; the DNA served to infer D and trimming. Among some 250,000 clones listed, around 90% were seen once. The sequenced sample consisted of peripheral blood. This chain connects TRBV12-3 or TRBV12-4 to TRBJ1-1; possible D gene TRBD1, 5 bases. The sequence was obtained from a woman aged 70-85 years with active or convalescent COVID-19. The CDR3 DNA follows: TGTGCCAGCCTCACTTATGGGGGGACTGAAGCTTTCTTT. The encoded protein is CASLTYGGTEAFF.